This T cell receptor beta chain was obtained from a study of early T cells in non-severe SARS-CoV-2 infection. Overall study context: Unpaired chains resulted from sequencing bulk RNA of unsorted whole blood.

Study results and limitations: Anti-spike CD8 responses were favored by VDJdb matching, which missed private and CD4 specificities.

Researchers tagged individual cDNA molecules with unique molecular identifiers. TCRdb called the 5' RACE reads again in MiXCR, with one record for every CDR3 protein. The profile covers some 80,000 distinct CDR3 sequences, with about an eighth appearing a single time and about 3.5% taken by the ten largest. Notes on this clonotype: Its antigen is not known.

The specimen sequenced was whole blood. This sequence originates from an adult who was a healthcare worker with PCR-confirmed SARS-CoV-2 infection or an uninfected control (not recorded which).

CDR3 protein: CASSLSGGWQFF. CDR3 DNA sequence: TGCGCCAGCAGCCTTTCCGGAGGATGGCAGTTCTTC. The chain combines TRBV4-1 with TRBJ2-1; a weak D match, TRBD2 (5 bases). Trimming took 4 bases from V and 12 from J, leaving 13 bases between them. This CDR3 comprises 12 residues. Germline lookup yields CDR1 MGHRA and CDR2 YSYEKL.